This TCR beta chain was observed in a study of T cells in localized non-small cell lung cancer (TCRdb year 2020). Regarding the complete study: The study analyzed T cell repertoires of 236 early-stage NSCLC patients, comparing tumors and uninvolved tumor-adjacent lungs. The cohort comprised 200 to 300 treatment-naïve NSCLC patients with resected, localized lung tumors. Of the NSCLC patients, about 130 were male and 85 to 110 were female, and the mean age was approximately 64 years.

Points the paper makes about the study in general: A median of around 57 of the top 100 tumor clones were detected in paired uninvolved adjacent lung, and some 30 of these tumor clones were also found among the top 100 clones of the paired uninvolved adjacent lung. Multi-region tumor sequencing was not performed, so intratumor heterogeneity could not be excluded. The highest T cell clonality was observed in uninvolved tumor-adjacent lung, where clonality exceeded that of tumor, suggesting that antigenic responses were more focused in uninvolved tumor-adjacent lung. Longer overall survival was associated with higher T cell density in blood, whereas shorter survival was associated with higher clonality in adjacent lung. Since the design was exploratory, TCR variables were selected using unadjusted p-values with no false-discovery rate correction.

The immunoSEQ Assay was used to sequence TCR beta CDR3 regions from DNA. Regarding the original processing steps: To compute T cell density, TCR beta template counts were normalized to usable DNA, which was estimated by amplifying housekeeping genes. Richness was estimated using the preseqR package, with extrapolation to 400,000 templates for PBMC samples and to 120,000 templates for tissue samples. Clonality was defined as one minus Pielou's evenness. Tissue-enriched TCRs were identified through differential abundance testing performed on productive amino-acid clonotypes, with a minimum total count of 5 and an alpha of 0.1. The Jaccard Index and the Morisita Overlap Index were used to measure repertoire overlap between compartments. GLIPH grouped TCR beta CDR3s together with public tetramer-defined viral CDR3s, and a viral motif had to include at least three viral sequences and also show V-gene enrichment. Here the immuneACCESS table is served through TCRdb, limited to in-frame sequences with V and J called. Missing clones are a known gap in these copies; in checked studies unresolved V genes cover under half, and the rest lacks a known reason. The DNA was the basis for D and trimming; V, J and clone size are from that table. This sample holds 1,200 or so clones; 30% to 40% were observed only once. The biggest ten clones account for nearly 10% of the sample.

At diagnosis, peripheral blood, uninvolved tumor-adjacent lung and tumor were collected and were preserved as a mix of fresh-frozen and FFPE material. The germline V gene supplies CDR1 MNHNS and CDR2 SASEGT. V is clipped by 1 base and J by 0 bases, and the sequence between their germline boundaries is 12 bases long. The CDR3 covers 16 residues, taking in both the cysteine and the phenylalanine. The CDR3 DNA has 48 bases and is translated from base 1. With respect to this clone: This clone's antigen is unknown. No quality values exist for individual bases; no much larger clone is one base distant.

This sequence uses TRBV6-1 and TRBJ1-1; a confident D gene designation cannot be given. The receptor's source is a male donor older than 55 with stage I lung adenocarcinoma. This specimen consisted of lung tumor tissue, obtained before any cancer treatment. The bases are TGTGCCAGCAGTGAAGGAGCGATACTCATGAACACTGAAGCTTTCTTT. The encoded protein is CASSEGAILMNTEAFF.